The rows below give T cell receptor beta chains drawn from one sample of a study of T cell changes during pregnancy in multiple sclerosis. Sequenced by immunoSEQ multiplex PCR; TCRdb stores in-frame clones only, minus some. This sample carries about 93,000 clones, 85% to 95% of them seen once, and the ten largest clones take approximately 2.2%. The specimen comprised peripheral blood, sampled after pregnancy. The source is a female donor with multiple sclerosis, enrolled in a pregnancy study. Both conserved end residues are part of each CDR3. The order of the fields is V gene, J gene, D gene, clone size, CDR3 length, CDR3 protein, CDR3 DNA. The D gene is left open where the match is weak. Not all rows give a size; the values are once, few, many and, for expanded clones, a class.

v_call: TRBV7-9
j_call: TRBJ2-5
d_call: TRBD2
clone_size: NA
cdr3_length: 15
cdr3_aa: CASSLGAGVGETQYF
cdr3_nt: TGTGCCAGCAGCTTAGGAGCGGGGGTAGGCGAGACCCAGTACTTC

v_call: TRBV29-1
j_call: TRBJ1-1
d_call: NA
clone_size: NA
cdr3_length: 13
cdr3_aa: CSVDGTMNTEAFF
cdr3_nt: TGCAGCGTTGATGGGACTATGAACACTGAAGCTTTCTTT

v_call: TRBV10-1
j_call: TRBJ1-1
d_call: NA
clone_size: NA
cdr3_length: 13
cdr3_aa: CASSDRENTEAFF
cdr3_nt: TGCGCCAGCAGTGACAGGGAAAACACTGAAGCTTTCTTT

v_call: TRBV30
j_call: TRBJ2-1
d_call: TRBD1
clone_size: NA
cdr3_length: 15
cdr3_aa: CATQGTPGPYNEQFF
cdr3_nt: TGTGCCACACAGGGGACGCCGGGGCCTTACAATGAGCAGTTCTTC

v_call: TRBV19
j_call: TRBJ1-5
d_call: NA
clone_size: NA
cdr3_length: 16
cdr3_aa: CASSISQTGGNQPQHF
cdr3_nt: TGTGCCAGTAGTATATCCCAGACAGGAGGCAATCAGCCCCAGCATTTT

v_call: TRBV19
j_call: TRBJ1-5
d_call: NA
clone_size: NA
cdr3_length: 16
cdr3_aa: CASSREAPTRNQPQHF
cdr3_nt: TGTGCCAGTAGTAGGGAGGCGCCTACAAGGAATCAGCCCCAGCATTTT

v_call: TRBV2
j_call: TRBJ1-3
d_call: TRBD1
clone_size: NA
cdr3_length: 14
cdr3_aa: CASTLGQLGNTIYF
cdr3_nt: TGTGCCAGCACCCTGGGACAGCTAGGAAACACCATATATTTT

v_call: TRBV7-2
j_call: TRBJ1-5
d_call: TRBD1
clone_size: NA
cdr3_length: 15
cdr3_aa: CASSLLRGLDQPQHF
cdr3_nt: TGTGCCAGCAGCTTACTCAGGGGGCTGGATCAGCCCCAGCATTTT

v_call: TRBV10-2
j_call: TRBJ1-3
d_call: TRBD1
clone_size: NA
cdr3_length: 18
cdr3_aa: CASSDSTGGSGSGNTIYF
cdr3_nt: TGCGCCAGCAGTGACTCCACAGGGGGATCAGGCTCTGGAAACACCATATATTTT

v_call: TRBV9
j_call: TRBJ2-1
d_call: NA
clone_size: NA
cdr3_length: 13
cdr3_aa: CASSALLGDEQFF
cdr3_nt: TGTGCCAGCAGCGCTCTGCTCGGGGATGAGCAGTTCTTC

v_call: TRBV2
j_call: TRBJ2-5
d_call: NA
clone_size: NA
cdr3_length: 14
cdr3_aa: CASTRRRSQETQYF
cdr3_nt: TGTGCCAGCACCCGGAGGCGGTCACAAGAGACCCAGTACTTC

v_call: TRBV18
j_call: TRBJ2-1
d_call: NA
clone_size: NA
cdr3_length: 14
cdr3_aa: CASSLQGGHNEQFF
cdr3_nt: TGTGCCAGCTCACTTCAGGGCGGACACAATGAGCAGTTCTTC

v_call: TRBV9
j_call: TRBJ2-5
d_call: TRBD1
clone_size: NA
cdr3_length: 14
cdr3_aa: CASSSTGGQETQYF
cdr3_nt: TGTGCCAGCAGCTCAACAGGGGGCCAAGAGACCCAGTACTTC

v_call: TRBV29-1
j_call: TRBJ2-7
d_call: NA
clone_size: NA
cdr3_length: 16
cdr3_aa: CSVVSGGALSSYEQYF
cdr3_nt: TGCAGCGTTGTCTCCGGCGGGGCCTTAAGCTCCTACGAGCAGTACTTC

v_call: TRBV18
j_call: TRBJ1-1
d_call: TRBD1
clone_size: NA
cdr3_length: 17
cdr3_aa: CASSPRTGTGAGTEAFF
cdr3_nt: TGTGCCAGCTCACCACGGACCGGGACAGGGGCGGGCACTGAAGCTTTCTTT

v_call: TRBV7-3
j_call: TRBJ1-3
d_call: NA
clone_size: NA
cdr3_length: 14
cdr3_aa: CASSLGGFGNTIYF
cdr3_nt: TGTGCCAGCAGCTTGGGAGGCTTCGGAAACACCATATATTTT

v_call: TRBV5-6
j_call: TRBJ2-7
d_call: TRBD2
clone_size: NA
cdr3_length: 14
cdr3_aa: CASSSRALGGEQYF
cdr3_nt: TGTGCCAGCAGCTCCCGGGCCCTGGGAGGGGAGCAGTACTTC

v_call: TRBV5-1
j_call: TRBJ2-7
d_call: NA
clone_size: NA
cdr3_length: 16
cdr3_aa: CASSPLGQTLKDEQYF
cdr3_nt: TGCGCCAGCAGCCCGTTAGGACAGACGTTAAAGGACGAGCAGTACTTC

v_call: TRBV19
j_call: TRBJ1-1
d_call: NA
clone_size: NA
cdr3_length: 14
cdr3_aa: CASSQGFMNTEAFF
cdr3_nt: TGTGCCAGTAGTCAGGGGTTCATGAACACTGAAGCTTTCTTT

v_call: TRBV4-2
j_call: TRBJ2-1
d_call: TRBD2
clone_size: NA
cdr3_length: 16
cdr3_aa: CASSLEAGEPYNEQFF
cdr3_nt: TGTGCCAGCAGCCTAGAAGCGGGGGAGCCTTACAATGAGCAGTTCTTC

v_call: TRBV6-5
j_call: TRBJ2-6
d_call: NA
clone_size: NA
cdr3_length: 16
cdr3_aa: CASSYPLGSGANVLTF
cdr3_nt: TGTGCCAGCAGTTACCCGCTAGGCTCTGGGGCCAACGTCCTGACTTTC

v_call: TRBV11-2
j_call: TRBJ2-5
d_call: NA
clone_size: NA
cdr3_length: 15
cdr3_aa: CASSLVGLEAETQYF
cdr3_nt: TGTGCCAGCAGCTTAGTCGGTTTGGAAGCGGAGACCCAGTACTTC

v_call: TRBV9
j_call: TRBJ2-7
d_call: TRBD1
clone_size: NA
cdr3_length: 15
cdr3_aa: CASSVGRDSSYEQYF
cdr3_nt: TGTGCCAGCAGCGTAGGCCGGGACAGCTCCTACGAGCAGTACTTC

v_call: TRBV5-1
j_call: TRBJ2-1
d_call: TRBD1
clone_size: NA
cdr3_length: 14
cdr3_aa: CASSPGTGIDEQFF
cdr3_nt: TGCGCCAGCAGCCCCGGGACAGGTATAGATGAGCAGTTCTTC

v_call: TRBV4-2
j_call: TRBJ2-5
d_call: TRBD2
clone_size: NA
cdr3_length: 16
cdr3_aa: CASSFSKRESQETQYF
cdr3_nt: TGTGCCAGCAGCTTTTCGAAGCGGGAGTCCCAAGAGACCCAGTACTTC

v_call: TRBV9
j_call: TRBJ2-6
d_call: NA
clone_size: NA
cdr3_length: 17
cdr3_aa: CASSPGAGNPGANVLTF
cdr3_nt: TGTGCCAGCAGCCCAGGGGCCGGGAACCCTGGGGCCAACGTCCTGACTTTC

v_call: TRBV5-1
j_call: TRBJ2-3
d_call: NA
clone_size: NA
cdr3_length: 15
cdr3_aa: CASSLDGHQTDTQYF
cdr3_nt: TGCGCCAGCAGCTTGGACGGACATCAAACAGATACGCAGTATTTT

v_call: TRBV10-2
j_call: TRBJ2-7
d_call: TRBD2
clone_size: NA
cdr3_length: 16
cdr3_aa: CATKALTSGIAYEQYF
cdr3_nt: TGCGCCACCAAGGCCCTAACTAGCGGGATTGCCTACGAGCAGTACTTC

v_call: TRBV6-1
j_call: TRBJ2-3
d_call: NA
clone_size: once
cdr3_length: 16
cdr3_aa: CASSAQPRGEYDTQYF
cdr3_nt: TGTGCCAGCAGTGCCCAGCCCCGGGGTGAATATGATACGCAGTATTTT